Listed below are T cell receptor beta chains from one sample, sequenced in a study of cytomegalovirus exposure and HLA in healthy donors. Libraries were prepared by immunoSEQ multiplex PCR; TCRdb keeps only in-frame clonotypes and omits some of them. Of 150,000 to 200,000 clones listed, more than 75% are singletons. Sequencing was performed on PBMCs. The source is a young man in good health and CMV-seronegative. Both conserved end residues are part of each CDR3. Fields, in order: V gene, clone size, D gene, J gene, CDR3 DNA, CDR3 protein. A D gene is named only where the DNA matches it firmly. The size of a clone is reported for some rows only, either as once, few or many, or as a class for expanded clones.

v_call: TRBV7-9
clone_size: -
d_call: -
j_call: TRBJ1-5
cdr3_nt: TGTGCCAGCAGCCCGGCAACGTCGGGAAATCAGCCCCAGCATTTT
cdr3_aa: CASSPATSGNQPQHF

v_call: TRBV4-3
clone_size: -
d_call: -
j_call: TRBJ2-3
cdr3_nt: TGCGCCAGCAGCCAAGCAACTAGCACAGATACGCAGTATTTT
cdr3_aa: CASSQATSTDTQYF

v_call: TRBV30
clone_size: -
d_call: -
j_call: TRBJ1-6
cdr3_nt: TGTGCCTGGAGTCTCAGTTCGTATTCACCCCTCCACTTT
cdr3_aa: CAWSLSSYSPLHF

v_call: TRBV7-8
clone_size: -
d_call: -
j_call: TRBJ2-1
cdr3_nt: TGTGCCAGCAGCTTAGACGGTAATGAGCAGTTCTTC
cdr3_aa: CASSLDGNEQFF

v_call: TRBV20-1
clone_size: once
d_call: -
j_call: TRBJ2-5
cdr3_nt: TGCAGTGCTATGTCAGAAGAGACCCAGTACTTC
cdr3_aa: CSAMSEETQYF

v_call: TRBV27
clone_size: -
d_call: -
j_call: TRBJ2-1
cdr3_nt: TGTGCCAGCAGTCTGGACAGCTACAATGAGCAGTTCTTC
cdr3_aa: CASSLDSYNEQFF

v_call: TRBV5-6
clone_size: -
d_call: TRBD2
j_call: TRBJ2-1
cdr3_nt: TGTGCCAGCAGTCTAGCGGGACTAGCGGACAATGAGCAGTTCTTC
cdr3_aa: CASSLAGLADNEQFF

v_call: TRBV4-1
clone_size: -
d_call: -
j_call: TRBJ2-3
cdr3_nt: TGCGCCAGCAGCCAAGATCGGGGAGGGGGTTGGGGCACAGATACGCAGTATTTT
cdr3_aa: CASSQDRGGGWGTDTQYF

v_call: TRBV6-6
clone_size: -
d_call: TRBD1
j_call: TRBJ1-2
cdr3_nt: TGTGCCAGCAGTCCGGGACAGGGGAATGGCTACACCTTC
cdr3_aa: CASSPGQGNGYTF

v_call: TRBV5-1
clone_size: -
d_call: -
j_call: TRBJ2-7
cdr3_nt: TGCGCCAGCAGCTTGTATAGGGGCGACGAGCAGTACTTC
cdr3_aa: CASSLYRGDEQYF

v_call: TRBV28
clone_size: -
d_call: -
j_call: TRBJ2-3
cdr3_nt: TGTGCCAGCAGTGTCAGGGATACGCAGTATTTT
cdr3_aa: CASSVRDTQYF

v_call: TRBV9
clone_size: -
d_call: TRBD2
j_call: TRBJ2-1
cdr3_nt: TGTGCCAGCAGCGTAGGTGATGGACTAGCGGGTCCCCACACCACTAATGAGCAGTTCTTC
cdr3_aa: CASSVGDGLAGPHTTNEQFF

v_call: TRBV28
clone_size: few
d_call: TRBD1
j_call: TRBJ1-2
cdr3_nt: TGTGCCAGCAGTTTGGGACAGACCTATGGCTACACCTTC
cdr3_aa: CASSLGQTYGYTF

v_call: TRBV9
clone_size: -
d_call: TRBD1
j_call: TRBJ1-2
cdr3_nt: TGTGCCAGCAGCGATGGGACAGGGGACCTCTCCGGCTACACCTTC
cdr3_aa: CASSDGTGDLSGYTF

v_call: TRBV15
clone_size: -
d_call: TRBD1
j_call: TRBJ1-1
cdr3_nt: TGTGCCACGGGACAGGGTACGGTCCCTGAAGCTTTCTTT
cdr3_aa: CATGQGTVPEAFF

v_call: TRBV7-2
clone_size: once
d_call: TRBD1
j_call: TRBJ2-1
cdr3_nt: TGTGCCAGCAGCTTGGCCCCCGGGACAGGGCGAGACGAGCAGTTCTTC
cdr3_aa: CASSLAPGTGRDEQFF

v_call: TRBV6-4
clone_size: medium-sized
d_call: -
j_call: TRBJ2-6
cdr3_nt: TGTGCCAGCAGTGGCAGTTCCTCTGGGGCCAACGTCCTGACTTTC
cdr3_aa: CASSGSSSGANVLTF

v_call: TRBV15
clone_size: -
d_call: TRBD1
j_call: TRBJ1-2
cdr3_nt: TGTGCCACCAGCATCGTACAGGGGGGGACGTATGGCTACACCTTC
cdr3_aa: CATSIVQGGTYGYTF